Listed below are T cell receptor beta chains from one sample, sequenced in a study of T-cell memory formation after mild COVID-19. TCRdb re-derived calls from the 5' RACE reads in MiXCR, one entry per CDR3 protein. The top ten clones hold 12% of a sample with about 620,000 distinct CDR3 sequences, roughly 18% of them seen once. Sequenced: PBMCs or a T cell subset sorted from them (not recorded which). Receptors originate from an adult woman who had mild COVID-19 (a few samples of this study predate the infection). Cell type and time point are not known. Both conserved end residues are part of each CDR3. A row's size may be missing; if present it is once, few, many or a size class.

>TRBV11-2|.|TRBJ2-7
CASSLGASGAIVEQYF
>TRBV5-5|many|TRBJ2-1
CASSSRLADYNEQFF
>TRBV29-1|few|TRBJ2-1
CSARHSGRYNEQFF
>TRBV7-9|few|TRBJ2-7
CASRPTASSYEQYF
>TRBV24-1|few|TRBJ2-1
CATSGDRVGNEQFF
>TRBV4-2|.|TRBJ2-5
CASSQDSLGAPPEETQYF
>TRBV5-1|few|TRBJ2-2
CASSLVPSGGPLSSGELFF
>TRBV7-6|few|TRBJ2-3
CASGTGVTDTQYF
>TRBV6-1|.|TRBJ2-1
CASSEVLAGGANYNEQFF
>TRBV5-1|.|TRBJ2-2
CASSSEQGVDTGELFF
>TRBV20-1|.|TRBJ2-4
CSAFSPGLAKNIQYF
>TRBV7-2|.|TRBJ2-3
CASSTGTSGSGTQYF
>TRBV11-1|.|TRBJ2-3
CASSIRRTGSTDTQYF
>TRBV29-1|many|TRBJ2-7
CSPTRDSLRGLHEQYF
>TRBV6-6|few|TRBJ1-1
CASSPGGLGGNTEAFF
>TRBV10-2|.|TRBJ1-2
CASSEYGTYGYTF
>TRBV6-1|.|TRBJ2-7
CASTLDGGLSYEQYF
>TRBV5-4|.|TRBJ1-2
CASSSDPTYGYTF
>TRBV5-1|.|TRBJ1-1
CASGVDTLWTEAFF
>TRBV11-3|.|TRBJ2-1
CASSSPGGPYNEQFF